This T cell receptor (beta chain) came from a study of T cells in Graves' hyperthyroidism and ophthalmopathy. Germline-derived CDR1 and CDR2 are SGHAT and FQDESV (reference sequence). The CDR3 covers 16 residues. The trim removed 3 bases at V and 6 bases at J, leaving 11 bases unmatched. Used for diagnoses were clinical symptoms, serum thyroxine and TRAb, thyroid ultrasound and orbital computed tomography. It was 8 to 10 ml of fresh peripheral blood that supplied the PBMCs. RNA transcripts were the template for amplifying TCR beta CDR3 regions. Using the HTBI primer set, a first-round RT-PCR was run on the TCR CDR3. TCRdb recomputed calls from the multiplex PCR reads with MiXCR, one row per CDR3 protein. The repertoire holds under 250,000 distinct CDR3 sequences, with 24% as singletons.

V gene TRBV11-1 combines with J gene TRBJ2-7, with 10 bases aligning to TRBD2. Sequencing was performed on blood. The origin of this receptor is a woman aged 40-49 years with Graves' ophthalmopathy. This CDR3 is CASSFWLAGDRSEQYF. The CDR3 DNA is TGTGCCAGCAGCTTCTGGCTAGCGGGAGACCGTAGCGAGCAGTACTTC.